These 5 T cell receptor beta chains were all obtained from the same sample, sequenced in a study of blood T cell repertoires in COVID-19 (dated by TCRdb to about 2020). Receptor amplification or capture employed the immunoSEQ multiplex PCR assay. TCRdb obtained this table from immuneACCESS and retained in-frame rearrangements with V and J assigned. These tables miss some clones; where compared with another copy, unresolved V genes account for less than half of the shortfall, and the remainder is unexplained. This sample lists under 350,000 clones; around nine tenths were detected once. Over 1% of the sample lies in the top ten. Sequencing was done on a sample of peripheral blood. The receptors were gathered from a man between 65 and 85 years old with acute or convalescent COVID-19.

This chain uses TRBV7-2 with TRBJ2-1, with a tentative D call TRBD2 (7 bases). The CDR3 runs 16 residues. V was shortened by 6 bases and J by 3 bases, with 18 bases between the two germline ends. Germline CDR1 and CDR2: SGHTA and FQGNSA. CDR3 residues: CASSKGGASGYNEQFF. The CDR3 DNA reads as TGTGCCAGCAGTAAAGGGGGGGCTAGCGGCTACAATGAGCAGTTCTTC.

Comment on this clone: At the DNA level, this CDR3 is encoded by other sequences in the same sample as well. The rearrangement joins TRBV5-1 to TRBJ2-5; D unclear. The V gene's germline CDR1 is SGHRS and CDR2 YFSETQ. The CDR3 loop spans 13 amino acids. V was pared by 0 bases and J by 5 bases, with 8 bases between. The CDR3 DNA sequence: TGCGCCAGCAGCTTGGTATTCTTGGAGACCCAGTACTTC. Its protein product is CASSLVFLETQYF. Complete variable domain (other parts from reference TRBV5-1 and TRBJ2-5): KAGVTQTPRYLIKTRGQQVTLSCSPISGHRSVSWYQQTPGQGLQFLFEYFSETQRNKGNFPGRFSGRQFSNSRSEMNVSTLELGDSALYLCASSLVFLETQYFGPGTRLLVL.

Note on this clone: Other DNA sequences in this specimen translate into the identical CDR3. The V call is TRBV28, the J call TRBJ1-1; 9 bases fit TRBD1. This CDR3 spans 14 amino acids. Germline-derived CDR1 and CDR2 are MDHEN and SYDVKM. V was pared by 4 bases and J by 5 bases, with 5 bases of the junction left unmatched. The CDR3 DNA follows: TGTGCCAGCAGTTCACAGGGGGCGCGTACTGAAGCTTTCTTT. Residues: CASSSQGARTEAFF.

The CDR3 DNA follows: TGTGCCAGCAGCTCCGGGACAGGGAACGGCTACACCTTC. This translates into CASSSGTGNGYTF. This rearrangement joins TRBV9 to TRBJ1-2; the match to TRBD1 covers 9 bases. Germline V CDR1 and CDR2: SGDLS, YYNGEE. The CDR3 loop spans 13 amino acids. Trimming at V came to 4 bases and at J to 8 bases, leaving 6 bases not matched to a gene.

The rearrangement joins TRBV5-4 to TRBJ2-5; maybe TRBD2 (5 bases). The CDR3 sequence is 14 residues long. V shed 4 bases and J shed 7 bases, with 17 bases lying between them. Germline-derived CDR1 and CDR2 are SGHNT and YYREEE (reference sequence). The CDR3 loop reads CASSPDSNSRTQYF. The CDR3, as DNA: TGTGCCAGCAGCCCGGACTCAAACTCAAGGACCCAGTACTTC.